This TCR beta chain was identified during a study of cytomegalovirus exposure and HLA in healthy donors (dated by TCRdb to about 2017). Describing the broader study: In an earlier analysis of some 610 of the donors, 276 Gb of sequence data and approximately 120 million unique TCR beta sequences from about 179 million T cells were reported. A later analysis re-examined previously published TCR beta repertoires from just over 650 donors and added high-resolution HLA genotyping to investigate patterns of TCR occurrence. Typing coverage differed by locus: A, B, C, DRB1 and DQB1 were typed in about 629-640 donors, DQA1 in about 560, DPA1 in 606, and DPB1 in 450 to 480. HLA typing included class I and class II loci at four-digit resolution. Roughly 300 gigabases of sequencing data and tens of millions of unique TCR sequences were included in an early release covering roughly 700 HLA-typed donors. The genetic ancestry cluster associated with self-reported Caucasian donors included 81% of the 398 genotyped donors. Rather than drawing on any new phenotypic data, the later analysis identified candidate immune exposures from TCR beta sequences and the way those sequences occurred across donors. Besides the first cohort of 666 subjects, a separate validation cohort made up of some 110 different subjects was used. The aim of the study was to test whether cataloging public T cell receptors could identify signatures of past pathogen exposure. The study profiled the T cell repertoires of 666 subjects by immunosequencing and related them to cytomegalovirus serostatus. Genome-wide SNP genotypes for about 65% of the 666 donors were used in a later genetic analysis, which treated that subset as a discovery cohort. An earlier analysis of some 500 of the donors applied high-throughput TCR beta sequencing to assess whether each TCR beta V gene segment acted as functional or pseudogenic. On average, about 200,000 unique TCR beta nucleotide sequences were sequenced per donor among a few hundred genotyped donors of the cohort, with 15% to 20% of those sequences being non-productive. Alongside the repertoire data, information on donor age, sex, ethnicity and CMV serostatus was compiled. High-throughput TCR immunosequencing, statistical association of individual TCRs with disease status, and machine learning were combined to predict cytomegalovirus infection status. Every discovery cohort repertoire had been produced on one sequencing platform. Roughly five DR-DQ haplotypes were handled as single units for association and clustering because linkage in the cohort was strong.

The research as a whole found: The study gave a list of under 200 TCR beta chains associated with cytomegalovirus. In a later analysis, HLA-associated TCR beta chains were found to be more clonally expanded and to have lower generation probabilities than equally common non-associated chains. A further reported finding was that TCR beta sequences accurately predicted the HLA-A and HLA-B alleles for most subjects in the first cohort. Most TCR sequences were observed very rarely across donors, whereas some public TCRs were present in many individuals. Linkage disequilibrium might explain the correlated functional status among segregating V segments, but an unknown experimental factor could not be ruled out. This cohort had only TCR beta chains sequenced, and the lack of alpha or paired-chain data limited which features could be detected. Because counts were too low, roughly 18 rarely observed V segments, including chromosome 9 orphons, were left out of the earlier analysis of 587 of the donors. In vitro tests confirmed that a few of the cytomegalovirus-associated TCR beta chains recognize cytomegalovirus antigens. According to the authors, the approach could potentially be generalized to other disease states and immunological phenotypes. A later analysis found that TCR association rates varied across HLA loci, with DRB1 alleles showing the most associated TCRs and HLA-C alleles the fewest. At a false discovery rate of 0.05, a later analysis linked about 17,000 TCR beta sequences to specific HLA alleles. A cluster of highly shared sequence variants was judged likely to represent a technical artifact of the sequencing pipeline. For the cohort, immune exposure information was limited to CMV serostatus. Most CMV-associated TCR beta chains appeared to be HLA-restricted in a later analysis, and the HLA associations seemed to be driven largely by CMV exposure. An earlier analysis of approximately 540 of the donors showed that most TCR beta V segments appeared in productive rearrangements either about 90% or about 30% of the time, which broadly matched IMGT annotations. Compared with the roughly 710-donor mean, donors in an Asian-associated ancestry cluster had fewer N-insertions in productive TCRs, according to a later genetic analysis. Roughly uniform sequencing depth across donors was assumed in presence/absence analyses, although this assumption may not hold. Strong co-occurrence of HLA alleles, especially DR and DQ, made assigning TCR associations to individual alleles difficult. In both the original and validation cohorts, the classifier was reported to diagnose cytomegalovirus status with high specificity and sensitivity. A later analysis reported that several top co-occurrence clusters appeared linked to parvovirus B19, influenza, CMV and Epstein-Barr virus. Because the 87-base-pair reads could not distinguish some IMGT-functional V segments, including TRBV6-2 and TRBV6-3, those segments were excluded. Because some donors lacked HLA typing at each locus, the association tests relied only on the typed subset. In a later genetic analysis, a missense DCLRE1C variant was associated with V-gene and J-gene trimming of TCR beta chains, and the association was replicated in an independent cohort.

The library was produced with the immunoSEQ multiplex PCR assay. For the multiplex PCR, a mixture combining 60 forward primers for TCR Vbeta segments and 13 reverse primers for TCR Jbeta segments was used. A multiplex PCR assay on genomic DNA amplified the CDR3 region of rearranged TCR beta genes. Amplified TCR beta libraries were sequenced as 87-base-pair reads on the Illumina HiSeq System. Concerning the study's data processing: A later analysis counted tens of millions of unique TCR beta chains across the approximately 700 repertoires, and 9 million to 14 million of these chains were shared by at least two donors. Raw reads were error-corrected and collapsed into unique sequences with a nearest-neighbor algorithm that merged closely related sequences to remove PCR and sequencing errors. To assign V, D and J gene segments, CDR3 sequences were aligned to IMGT reference sequences. For a sequence to be retained, a match of at least six nucleotides to both a V gene segment and a J gene segment was required. Rearrangements were called productive when the CDR3 lacked stop codons and stayed in frame with V and J; all others were non-productive. Following IMGT convention, CDR3 was defined as the stretch from the second conserved V-encoded cysteine to the conserved J-encoded phenylalanine. In an earlier analysis of approximately 500 of the donors, sequences lacking an unambiguous match to a single V gene segment were excluded. An earlier analysis of fewer than 650 of the donors classified V segments as functional when productive rearrangements were above 56.7% and as segregating when the standard deviation between donors was above 5%. A statistical classification framework was built for diagnosing cytomegalovirus status from the catalog of TCR beta chain sequences. In a later analysis, TCR nucleotide sequences were compared against IMGT/GENE-DB human TR gene sequences so that V and J genes could be assigned. The TCRdist pipeline was used in a later analysis to assign CDR3 sequences and most-parsimonious VDJ recombination scenarios. In a later analysis, each TCR beta chain was defined by its CDR3 amino acid sequence together with its V-gene family, and reads lacking a unique V-gene family were excluded. To address suspected cross-contamination and a sequencing artifact, a later analysis removed 450 to 700 highly shared, low-generation-probability nucleotide sequences. In a later analysis, a clonal expansion index was calculated for each public chain from normalized within-repertoire ranks of inferred template counts. In a later analysis, generation probabilities were computed using a VDJ recombination model fitted to out-of-frame rearrangements, and the results were checked against IGoR. A later analysis scored TCR-TCR, TCR-HLA and TCR-CMV co-occurrence with hypergeometric tests, applying a repertoire-size bias correction to TCR pairs. A later analysis estimated false discovery rates by permuting HLA or CMV assignments 20 times. In a later analysis, co-occurring TCRs were grouped using DBSCAN, with TCRdist sequence similarity added in when clustering inside HLA-allele-positive subsets. Repertoires with fewer than 30,000 or more than 120,000 public chains, plus five repertoires with anomalous nucleotide sharing, were excluded from co-occurrence clustering. Held by TCRdb, this immuneACCESS table contains in-frame sequences only and omits some clones. Under half of the omission traces to an unresolved V gene where checked; the cause of the rest is unknown. The V and J calls and the clone size are those of that table, but D and trimming were determined from the DNA. The record for this sample contains approximately 140,000 clones. The ten top clones hold approximately 1.5% of the sample.

To note about this clone: Its antigen remains undetermined.

The cohort comprised fewer than 700 healthy bone marrow donors. At the time of sampling, all cohort members were nominally healthy, though unrecorded immune exposures were likely present. The donor tested CMV seronegative and was one of the 352 seronegative cohort members. A peripheral blood sample was provided by each donor, and peripheral blood mononuclear cells were used for TCR beta sequencing. The Qiagen DNeasy Blood Extraction Kit was used to extract genomic DNA from the blood cell samples. Between the V and J ends, shortened by 1 base and 0 bases respectively, the junction contains 7 bases. From the cysteine through the phenylalanine, the CDR3 covers 14 amino acids. Only CDR3 DNA remains: 42 bases, in frame from the first base. The germline V gene (reference sequence) yields SGHNT for CDR1 and YYREEE for CDR2.

This clonotype was sampled from a woman aged 35 to 49 in good health and CMV-seronegative. What was sequenced was PBMCs. The chain is encoded by TRBV5-4 joined to TRBJ1-2; the D gene assignment is ambiguous. In nucleotides, the sequence is TGTGCCAGCAGCTTGAGTGGAGCTAACTATGGCTACACCTTC. It codes for CASSLSGANYGYTF.